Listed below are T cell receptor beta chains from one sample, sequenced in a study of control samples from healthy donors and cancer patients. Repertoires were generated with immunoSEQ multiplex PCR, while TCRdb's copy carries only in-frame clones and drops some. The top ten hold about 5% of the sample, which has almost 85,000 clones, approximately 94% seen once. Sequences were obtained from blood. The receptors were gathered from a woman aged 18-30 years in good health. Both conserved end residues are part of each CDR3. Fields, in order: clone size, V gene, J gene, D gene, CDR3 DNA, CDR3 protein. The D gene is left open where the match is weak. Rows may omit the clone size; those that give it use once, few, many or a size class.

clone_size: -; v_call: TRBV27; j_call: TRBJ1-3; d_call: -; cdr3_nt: TGTGCCAGCAAATTCCAGTACGGAAACACCATATATTTT; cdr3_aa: CASKFQYGNTIYF
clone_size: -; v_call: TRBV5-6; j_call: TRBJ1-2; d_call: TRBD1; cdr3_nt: TGTGCCAGCATGCCCGGGACAGGGCGTGTATATGGCTACACCTTC; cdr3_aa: CASMPGTGRVYGYTF
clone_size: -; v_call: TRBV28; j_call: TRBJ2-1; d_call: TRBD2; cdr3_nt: TGTGCCAGCAGTTTTCCCACTAGCGGCAATGAGCAGTTCTTC; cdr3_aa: CASSFPTSGNEQFF
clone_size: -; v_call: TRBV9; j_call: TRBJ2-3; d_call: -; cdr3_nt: TGTGCCAGCAGCGTACGGGGGGATACGCAGTATTTT; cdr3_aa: CASSVRGDTQYF
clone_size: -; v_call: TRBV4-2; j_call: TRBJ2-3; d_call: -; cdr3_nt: TGTGCCAGCAGCCAATCTCCCTTAGCGAGATCGGGCACAGATACGCAGTATTTT; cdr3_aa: CASSQSPLARSGTDTQYF
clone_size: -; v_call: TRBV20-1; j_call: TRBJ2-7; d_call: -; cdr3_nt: TGCAGTGCTAGTCTGGGAAGGGTACTGTACGAGCAGTACTTC; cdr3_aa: CSASLGRVLYEQYF
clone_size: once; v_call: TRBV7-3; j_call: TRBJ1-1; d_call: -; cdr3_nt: TGTGCCAGCAGCTTAACGGGGGTGAACACTGAAGCTTTCTTT; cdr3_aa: CASSLTGVNTEAFF
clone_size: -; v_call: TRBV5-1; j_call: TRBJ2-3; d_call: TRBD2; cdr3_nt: TGCGCCAGCAGCTTGGATGGGACTAGCTCTGTAACGCAGTATTTT; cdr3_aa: CASSLDGTSSVTQYF
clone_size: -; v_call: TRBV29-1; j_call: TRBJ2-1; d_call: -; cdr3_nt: TGCAGCGTTGCTACCGGGAATAACAATGAGCAGTTCTTC; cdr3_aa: CSVATGNNNEQFF
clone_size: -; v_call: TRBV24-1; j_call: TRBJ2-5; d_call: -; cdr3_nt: TGTGCCACCAGTGGGGCGGGTACTGCAATCGAGACCCAGTACTTC; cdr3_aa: CATSGAGTAIETQYF
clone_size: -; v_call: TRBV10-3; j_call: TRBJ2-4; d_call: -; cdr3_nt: TGTGCCATCAGTGAGGTTGGCATTCAGTACTTC; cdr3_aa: CAISEVGIQYF
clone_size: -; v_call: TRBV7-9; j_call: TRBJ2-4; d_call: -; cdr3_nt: TGTGCCAGCAGCTCCGGGGCCTTTCAGTACTTC; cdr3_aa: CASSSGAFQYF
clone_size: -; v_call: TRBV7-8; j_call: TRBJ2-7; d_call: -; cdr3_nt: TGTGCCAGCAGCTTGGGCAGGGCCGGAGACGAGCAGTACTTC; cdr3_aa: CASSLGRAGDEQYF
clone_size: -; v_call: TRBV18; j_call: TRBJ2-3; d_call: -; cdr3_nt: TGTGCCAGCTCAAGGAGCACAGATACGCAGTATTTT; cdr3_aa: CASSRSTDTQYF
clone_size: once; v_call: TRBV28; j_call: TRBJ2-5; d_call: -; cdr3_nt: TGTGCCAGCACCCCGGGCCCTCGAGAGACCCAGTACTTC; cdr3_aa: CASTPGPRETQYF
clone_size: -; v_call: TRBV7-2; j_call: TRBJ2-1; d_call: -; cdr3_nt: TGTGCCAGCAGCTTAACTTCATATGAGCAGTTCTTC; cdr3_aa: CASSLTSYEQFF
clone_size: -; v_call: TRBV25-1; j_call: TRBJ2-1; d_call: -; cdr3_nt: TGTGCCAGCAGTGACAACAGGGTCACCTACAATGAGCAGTTCTTC; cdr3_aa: CASSDNRVTYNEQFF